The T cell receptor (beta chain) under discussion was sequenced for a study of T cell responses to AZD1222 COVID-19 vaccine. On the study more broadly: Analysis merged second doses at about 4 or about 12 weeks.

The repertoire was sequenced with immunoSEQ multiplex PCR; TCRdb's copy has only in-frame clones and lacks some. The sample lists approximately 110,000 clones; about nine tenths were seen once. General study findings and limits: It was only a handful of AZD1222 recipients who were seropositive at baseline. Females made up more of the donors, who were largely white British, and clonal diversity may have come out too low.

The count of this clone is one. Its antigen is currently unknown. V gave up 7 bases and J gave up 7 bases, with 19 bases separating them. This CDR3 contains 15 residues. From germline, CDR1 is SNHLY and CDR2 FYNNEI. The rearrangement joins TRBV2 to TRBJ1-4; a possible D gene is TRBD1 (6 bases). Sequencing used peripheral blood, obtained on day 0 of AZD1222 vaccination. The clonotype comes from an adult in good health. The CDR3 DNA sequence: TGTGCCAGCACCTCTGACCTAGGGGGAGGTGAAAAACTGTTTTTT. Its protein product is CASTSDLGGGEKLFF.